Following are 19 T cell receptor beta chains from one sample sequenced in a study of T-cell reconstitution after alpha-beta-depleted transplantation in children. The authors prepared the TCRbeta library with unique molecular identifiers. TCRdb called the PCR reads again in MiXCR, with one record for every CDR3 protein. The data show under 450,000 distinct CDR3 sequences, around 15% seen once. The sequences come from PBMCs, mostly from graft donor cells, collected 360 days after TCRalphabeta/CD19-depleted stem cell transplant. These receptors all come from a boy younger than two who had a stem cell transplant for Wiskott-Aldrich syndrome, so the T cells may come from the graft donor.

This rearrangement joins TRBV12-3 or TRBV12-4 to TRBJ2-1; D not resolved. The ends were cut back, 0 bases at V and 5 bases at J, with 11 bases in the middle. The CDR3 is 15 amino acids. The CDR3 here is CASSLARFVNNEQFF. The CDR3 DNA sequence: TGTGCCAGCAGTTTAGCGCGTTTCGTCAACAATGAGCAGTTCTTC.

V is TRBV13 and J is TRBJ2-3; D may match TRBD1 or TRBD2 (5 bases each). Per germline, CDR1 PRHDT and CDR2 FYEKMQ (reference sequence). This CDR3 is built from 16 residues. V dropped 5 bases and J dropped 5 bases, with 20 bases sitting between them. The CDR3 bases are TGTGCCAGCAGCCCGCACCCGGGCGAGGGGATAGATACGCAGTATTTT. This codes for CASSPHPGEGIDTQYF.

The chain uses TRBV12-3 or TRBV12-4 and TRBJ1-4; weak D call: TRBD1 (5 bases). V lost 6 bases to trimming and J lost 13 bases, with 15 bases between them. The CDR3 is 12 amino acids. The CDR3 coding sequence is TGTGCCAGCAGCCTCCCCGACAGTAGACTGTTTTTT. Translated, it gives CASSLPDSRLFF.

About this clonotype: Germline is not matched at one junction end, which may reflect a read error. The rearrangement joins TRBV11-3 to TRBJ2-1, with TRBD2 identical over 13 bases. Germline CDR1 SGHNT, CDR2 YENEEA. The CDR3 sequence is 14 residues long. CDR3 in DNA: TGTGCCAGCAGCTTACTCACTAGCGGGAGGGCCAAGATCTTC. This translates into CASSLLTSGRAKIF.

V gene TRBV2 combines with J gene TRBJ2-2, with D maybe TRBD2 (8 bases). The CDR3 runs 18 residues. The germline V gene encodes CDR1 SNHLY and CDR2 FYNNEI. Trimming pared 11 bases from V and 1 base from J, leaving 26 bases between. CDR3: CAFRGRGLAHMNTGELFF. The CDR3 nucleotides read TGTGCCTTCAGGGGGAGAGGACTAGCCCATATGAACACCGGGGAGCTGTTTTTT. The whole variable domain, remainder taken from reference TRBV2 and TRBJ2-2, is EPEVTQTPSHQVTQMGQEVILRCVPISNHLYFYWYRQILGQKVEFLVSFYNNEISEKSEIFDDQFSVERPDGSNFTLKIRSTKLEDSAMYFCAFRGRGLAHMNTGELFFGEGSRLTVL.

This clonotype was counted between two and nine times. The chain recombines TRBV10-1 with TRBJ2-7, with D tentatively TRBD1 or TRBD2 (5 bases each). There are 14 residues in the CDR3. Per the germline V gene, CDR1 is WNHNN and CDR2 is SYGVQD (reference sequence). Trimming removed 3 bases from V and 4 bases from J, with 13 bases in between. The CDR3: CASSEEGSGYEQYF. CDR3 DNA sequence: TGCGCCAGCAGTGAAGAGGGGAGTGGATACGAGCAGTACTTC.

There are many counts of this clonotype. CDR3 nucleotide sequence: TGTGCCAGCAGTTTACCGGGGAGCTCCTATAATTCACCCCTCCACTTT. Encoded protein: CASSLPGSSYNSPLHF. The J gene is TRBJ1-6, the V gene TRBV28; D not resolved. Germline lookup yields CDR1 MDHEN and CDR2 SYDVKM. CDR3 length: 16 residues. The V end lost 2 bases, the J end lost 0 bases, and 8 bases lay between the germline ends. Variable domain in full (rest from reference TRBV28 and TRBJ1-6): DVKVTQSSRYLVKRTGEKVFLECVQDMDHENMFWYRQDPGLGLRLIYFSYDVKMKEKGDIPEGYSVSREKKERFSLILESASTNQTSMYLCASSLPGSSYNSPLHFGNGTRLTVT.

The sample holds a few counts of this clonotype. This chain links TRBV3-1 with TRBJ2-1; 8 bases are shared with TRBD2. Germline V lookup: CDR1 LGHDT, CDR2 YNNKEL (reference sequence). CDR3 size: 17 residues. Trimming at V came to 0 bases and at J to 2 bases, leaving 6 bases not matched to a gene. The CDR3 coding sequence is TGTGCCAGCAGCCAAGATCCCCCGGGAGGGACCTACAATGAGCAGTTCTTC. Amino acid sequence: CASSQDPPGGTYNEQFF.

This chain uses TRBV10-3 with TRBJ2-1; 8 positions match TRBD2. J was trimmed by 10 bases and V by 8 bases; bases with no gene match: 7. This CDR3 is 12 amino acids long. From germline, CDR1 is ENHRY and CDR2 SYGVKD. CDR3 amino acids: CAIQDSGIEQFF. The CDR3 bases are TGTGCCATCCAAGATAGCGGGATCGAGCAGTTCTTC.

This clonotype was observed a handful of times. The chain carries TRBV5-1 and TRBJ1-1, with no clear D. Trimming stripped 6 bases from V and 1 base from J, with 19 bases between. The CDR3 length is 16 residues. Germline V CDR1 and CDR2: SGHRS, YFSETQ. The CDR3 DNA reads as TGCGCCAGCATTCTGTTTGCGTTAGGACCGAACACTGAAGCTTTCTTT. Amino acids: CASILFALGPNTEAFF.

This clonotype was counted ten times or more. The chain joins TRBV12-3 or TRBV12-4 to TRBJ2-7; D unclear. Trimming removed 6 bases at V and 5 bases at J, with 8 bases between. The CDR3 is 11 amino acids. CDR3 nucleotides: TGTGCCAGCAGGTTATGGGACGAGCAGTACTTC. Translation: CASRLWDEQYF.

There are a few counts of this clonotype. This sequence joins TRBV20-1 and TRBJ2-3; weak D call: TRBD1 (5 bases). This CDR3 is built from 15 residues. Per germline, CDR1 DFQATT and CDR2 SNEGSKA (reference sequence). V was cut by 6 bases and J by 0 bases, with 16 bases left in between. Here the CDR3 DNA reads TGCAGTGCCCCTCCCGAGACAGCTAGCACAGATACGCAGTATTTT. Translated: CSAPPETASTDTQYF.

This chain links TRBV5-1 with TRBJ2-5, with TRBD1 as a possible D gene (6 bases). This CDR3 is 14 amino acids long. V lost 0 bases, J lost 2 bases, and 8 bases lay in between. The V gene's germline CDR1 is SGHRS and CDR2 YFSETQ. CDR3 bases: TGCGCCAGCAGCTTGGTAACAGGGCAAGAGACCCAGTACTTC. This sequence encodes CASSLVTGQETQYF.

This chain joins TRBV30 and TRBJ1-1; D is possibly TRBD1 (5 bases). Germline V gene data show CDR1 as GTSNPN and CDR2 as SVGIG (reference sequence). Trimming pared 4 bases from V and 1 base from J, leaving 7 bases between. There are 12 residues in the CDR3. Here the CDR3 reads CAWTTGNTEAFF. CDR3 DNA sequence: TGTGCCTGGACCACAGGGAACACTGAAGCTTTCTTT.

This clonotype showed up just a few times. This CDR3 reads CASSIITGGQETQYF. The CDR3 DNA reads TGTGCCAGCAGTATCATTACAGGGGGCCAAGAGACCCAGTACTTC. The rearrangement links TRBV2 to TRBJ2-5; the match to TRBD1 covers 8 bases. The CDR3 covers 15 residues. Trimming removed 5 bases from V and 1 base from J; junction bases left unmatched: 6. Germline CDR1 reads SNHLY; CDR2 reads FYNNEI.

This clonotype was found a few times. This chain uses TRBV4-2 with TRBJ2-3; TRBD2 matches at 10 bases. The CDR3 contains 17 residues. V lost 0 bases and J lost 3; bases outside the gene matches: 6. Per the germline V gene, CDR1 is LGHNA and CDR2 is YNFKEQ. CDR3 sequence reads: CASSQEVSAGGTDTQYF. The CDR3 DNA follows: TGTGCCAGCAGCCAAGAAGTGTCAGCGGGGGGGACAGATACGCAGTATTTT.

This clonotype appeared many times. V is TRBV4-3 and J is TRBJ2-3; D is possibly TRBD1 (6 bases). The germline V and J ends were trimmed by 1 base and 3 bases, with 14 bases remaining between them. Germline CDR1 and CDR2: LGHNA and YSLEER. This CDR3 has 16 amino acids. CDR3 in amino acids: CASSQGGQPGTDTQYF. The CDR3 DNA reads TGCGCCAGCAGCCAAGGGGGGCAGCCAGGGACAGATACGCAGTATTTT.

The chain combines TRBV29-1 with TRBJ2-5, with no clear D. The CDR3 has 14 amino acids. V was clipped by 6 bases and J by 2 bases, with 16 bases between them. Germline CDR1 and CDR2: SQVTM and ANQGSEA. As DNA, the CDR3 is TGCAGCGTCCTAAGTGGGGTCCCACAAGAGACCCAGTACTTC. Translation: CSVLSGVPQETQYF.

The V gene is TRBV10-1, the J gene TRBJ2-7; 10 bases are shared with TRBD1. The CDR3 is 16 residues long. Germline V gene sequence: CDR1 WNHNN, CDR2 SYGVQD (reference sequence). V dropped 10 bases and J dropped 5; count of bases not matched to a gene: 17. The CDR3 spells CATAWIPGQGINEQYF. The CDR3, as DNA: TGCGCCACCGCATGGATACCGGGACAGGGGATAAACGAGCAGTACTTC.